These 2 T cell receptor beta chains were all obtained from the same sample, sequenced in a study of T cells in Graves' hyperthyroidism and ophthalmopathy. Researchers took RNA transcripts and amplified the TCR beta CDR3 regions from them. TCR CDR3 underwent first-round RT-PCR with the HTBI primer set. Each CDR3 protein gets one entry after TCRdb re-called the multiplex PCR reads with MiXCR. Of roughly 150,000 distinct CDR3 sequences in the sample, over 8% were seen once. Sequences were obtained from blood. These receptors originate from a young woman with Graves' hyperthyroidism that later progressed to Graves' ophthalmopathy.

At least ten counts were recorded for this clonotype. The rearrangement uses TRBV20-1 and TRBJ1-1; the match to TRBD1 covers 9 bases. CDR3 length equals 13 residues. CDR1 is DFQATT, CDR2 SNEGSKA, per germline (reference sequence). The V gene end was trimmed by 3 bases and the J gene end by 7 bases; junction bases not matched to a gene: 6. The CDR3 coding sequence is TGCAGTGCTAGGACAGGGGGAATGGATGAAGCTTTCTTT. This gives the protein CSARTGGMDEAFF.

This clonotype was recorded at least ten times. The chain couples TRBV12-3 or TRBV12-4 to TRBJ2-2; no firm D call. The CDR3 contains 13 residues. Trimming left V 3 bases short and J 7 bases short, with 9 bases between. In DNA form, the CDR3 reads TGTGCCAGCAGTTTGGGTTGGGACGGGGAGCTGTTTTTT. Protein product: CASSLGWDGELFF.